This is a list of T cell receptor beta chains from one sample in a study of blood T cell repertoires in COVID-19. Sequencing was performed with immunoSEQ multiplex PCR; in TCRdb, only in-frame clones are kept and a portion is missing. The sample lists about 120,000 clones, about 80% occurring once. The specimen sequenced was peripheral blood. Every receptor here comes from a man aged 65 to 85 with acute or convalescent COVID-19. The CDR3 runs from the conserved cysteine through the conserved F or W. Fields, in order: V gene, clone size, D gene, J gene, CDR3 DNA, CDR3 protein. The D gene is left open where the match is weak. Clone size is given for some rows only: seen once, a few or many times, or a class if the clone is expanded.

v_gene: TRBV28
abundance: .
d_gene: .
j_gene: TRBJ1-6
CDR3nt: TGTGCCAGCACCGCTTACGGTTCACCCCTCCACTTT
CDR3aa: CASTAYGSPLHF

v_gene: TRBV4-3
abundance: once
d_gene: TRBD2
j_gene: TRBJ2-3
CDR3nt: TGCGCCAGCAGCCAAGTTTCAAGCGGGGTGGCAGATACGCAGTATTTT
CDR3aa: CASSQVSSGVADTQYF

v_gene: TRBV5-8
abundance: .
d_gene: .
j_gene: TRBJ1-1
CDR3nt: TGTGCCAGCAGCTTGGGGGACGGGAGGAACACTGAAGCTTTCTTT
CDR3aa: CASSLGDGRNTEAFF

v_gene: TRBV19
abundance: once
d_gene: TRBD1
j_gene: TRBJ1-2
CDR3nt: TGTGCCAGTATCGCGACAGGGGGCGACTATGGCTACACCTTC
CDR3aa: CASIATGGDYGYTF

v_gene: TRBV7-9
abundance: few
d_gene: TRBD1
j_gene: TRBJ1-4
CDR3nt: TGTGCCAGCAGTTTAGGGGGCGTTAATGAAAAACTGTTTTTT
CDR3aa: CASSLGGVNEKLFF

v_gene: TRBV15
abundance: .
d_gene: .
j_gene: TRBJ1-6
CDR3nt: TGTGCCACCAGCCTAAAAAAGGGTGGGAGCTCCTCACCCCTCCACTTT
CDR3aa: CATSLKKGGSSSPLHF

v_gene: TRBV6-5
abundance: .
d_gene: .
j_gene: TRBJ1-4
CDR3nt: TGTGCCAGCAGTTACTCGGGGGGGGGAGGTAATGAAAAACTGTTTTTT
CDR3aa: CASSYSGGGGNEKLFF

v_gene: TRBV19
abundance: .
d_gene: .
j_gene: TRBJ2-1
CDR3nt: TGTGCCACTTCTAAGGAGGGGGCACTAGCCAATGAGCAGTTCTTC
CDR3aa: CATSKEGALANEQFF

v_gene: TRBV7-9
abundance: .
d_gene: .
j_gene: TRBJ2-2
CDR3nt: TGTGCCAGCAGCCGACAGGGAGGCACGAGGACCGGGGAGCTGTTTTTT
CDR3aa: CASSRQGGTRTGELFF

v_gene: TRBV19
abundance: few
d_gene: .
j_gene: TRBJ1-5
CDR3nt: TGTGCCAGTAGCCCTGAGAGCAGGACTTATAGCAATCAGCCCCAGCATTTT
CDR3aa: CASSPESRTYSNQPQHF

v_gene: TRBV30
abundance: .
d_gene: TRBD1
j_gene: TRBJ2-7
CDR3nt: TGTGCCTGTTCTGGGACAGAGCCATGGGAGCAGTACTTC
CDR3aa: CACSGTEPWEQYF

v_gene: TRBV28
abundance: .
d_gene: TRBD2
j_gene: TRBJ2-1
CDR3nt: TGTGCCAGCAGTTTATGGGGACTAGACTACAATGAGCAGTTCTTC
CDR3aa: CASSLWGLDYNEQFF

v_gene: TRBV4-3
abundance: once
d_gene: TRBD1
j_gene: TRBJ1-6
CDR3nt: TGCGCCAGCAGCCCGGACCCACAGGGGCTAACCCTCCACTTT
CDR3aa: CASSPDPQGLTLHF

v_gene: TRBV19
abundance: .
d_gene: .
j_gene: TRBJ1-4
CDR3nt: TGTGCCAGTAGTGACGGGGTCCGGGCAAAACTGTTTTTT
CDR3aa: CASSDGVRAKLFF

v_gene: TRBV14
abundance: .
d_gene: TRBD2
j_gene: TRBJ2-1
CDR3nt: TGTGCCAGCAGCCAGCTCGGGGGGGCTGGATACAATGAGCAGTTCTTC
CDR3aa: CASSQLGGAGYNEQFF

v_gene: TRBV11-1
abundance: .
d_gene: TRBD1
j_gene: TRBJ2-7
CDR3nt: TGTGCCAGCAGCTCCGGGGGCGGACAGGGGTTCTACGAGCAGTACTTC
CDR3aa: CASSSGGGQGFYEQYF

v_gene: TRBV18
abundance: .
d_gene: TRBD1
j_gene: TRBJ1-2
CDR3nt: TGTGCCAGCTCACCCATGACAGGGAACTATGGCTACACCTTC
CDR3aa: CASSPMTGNYGYTF

v_gene: TRBV27
abundance: .
d_gene: .
j_gene: TRBJ1-5
CDR3nt: TGTGCCAGCAGTTCTCCCCTCAGAAATCAGCCCCAGCATTTT
CDR3aa: CASSSPLRNQPQHF

v_gene: TRBV2
abundance: .
d_gene: .
j_gene: TRBJ1-5
CDR3nt: TGTGCCAGCAGTGGCGGGACGGAGAATCAGCCCCAGCATTTT
CDR3aa: CASSGGTENQPQHF

v_gene: TRBV2
abundance: .
d_gene: .
j_gene: TRBJ1-2
CDR3nt: TGTGCCAGCAGCGCGGGGTTTCAGTATGGCTACACCTTC
CDR3aa: CASSAGFQYGYTF

v_gene: TRBV5-1
abundance: once
d_gene: .
j_gene: TRBJ2-7
CDR3nt: TGCGCCAGCAGCTTGCAGAAAACCTACGAGCAGTACTTC
CDR3aa: CASSLQKTYEQYF

v_gene: TRBV18
abundance: .
d_gene: .
j_gene: TRBJ1-4
CDR3nt: TGTGCCAGCTCACCGCGTAATAATGAAAAACTGTTTTTT
CDR3aa: CASSPRNNEKLFF

v_gene: TRBV10-3
abundance: .
d_gene: .
j_gene: TRBJ2-3
CDR3nt: TGTGCCATCAGTGGCGGACAGTATAGCACAGATACGCAGTATTTT
CDR3aa: CAISGGQYSTDTQYF

v_gene: TRBV7-7
abundance: .
d_gene: TRBD1
j_gene: TRBJ2-5
CDR3nt: TGTGCCAGCAGCGGCGGGACAGGGGCCAAGCAAGAGACCCAGTACTTC
CDR3aa: CASSGGTGAKQETQYF

v_gene: TRBV5-1
abundance: .
d_gene: .
j_gene: TRBJ2-3
CDR3nt: TGCGCCAGCAGCTCCAACCCGAACCCCAGAGATACGCAGTATTTT
CDR3aa: CASSSNPNPRDTQYF

v_gene: TRBV19
abundance: .
d_gene: TRBD1
j_gene: TRBJ1-6
CDR3nt: TGTGCCAGTAGTACAGGGACAGGGGCCTATAATTCACCCCTCCACTTT
CDR3aa: CASSTGTGAYNSPLHF

v_gene: TRBV5-1
abundance: .
d_gene: TRBD1
j_gene: TRBJ2-1
CDR3nt: TGCGCCAGCAGCTTGGAGACAGGGGATCAGAAGTTCTTC
CDR3aa: CASSLETGDQKFF

v_gene: TRBV9
abundance: .
d_gene: TRBD2
j_gene: TRBJ2-3
CDR3nt: TGTGCCAGCAGCGTGGGACTAGGCCGCGATACGCAGTATTTT
CDR3aa: CASSVGLGRDTQYF

v_gene: TRBV28
abundance: once
d_gene: TRBD2
j_gene: TRBJ2-3
CDR3nt: TGTGCCAGCCGCGGCGGGAGGGGCGATACGCAGTATTTT
CDR3aa: CASRGGRGDTQYF

v_gene: TRBV4-2
abundance: .
d_gene: .
j_gene: TRBJ1-4
CDR3nt: TGTGCCAGCAGCCAGGACAACAGTAACCTTAATGAAAAACTGTTTTTT
CDR3aa: CASSQDNSNLNEKLFF

v_gene: TRBV27
abundance: .
d_gene: .
j_gene: TRBJ2-1
CDR3nt: TGTGCCAGCAGTCTCGGTACCTACAATGAGCAGTTCTTC
CDR3aa: CASSLGTYNEQFF

v_gene: TRBV7-8
abundance: few
d_gene: .
j_gene: TRBJ2-7
CDR3nt: TGTGCCAGCAGCTTATCAACAGGACAGTCCTACGAGCAGTACTTC
CDR3aa: CASSLSTGQSYEQYF

v_gene: TRBV30
abundance: .
d_gene: .
j_gene: TRBJ1-1
CDR3nt: TGTGCCTGGAGTGTACAGGCGGGGGCTGAAGCTTTCTTT
CDR3aa: CAWSVQAGAEAFF

v_gene: TRBV19
abundance: .
d_gene: TRBD1
j_gene: TRBJ2-1
CDR3nt: TGTGCCAGTCGACCGGGACAGGGTCCCTTGAATGAGCAGTTCTTC
CDR3aa: CASRPGQGPLNEQFF

v_gene: TRBV29-1
abundance: .
d_gene: TRBD1
j_gene: TRBJ1-1
CDR3nt: TGCAGCCACCTGGGACAGGGGAGGATTGAAGCTTTCTTT
CDR3aa: CSHLGQGRIEAFF

v_gene: TRBV6-1
abundance: once
d_gene: .
j_gene: TRBJ1-3
CDR3nt: TGTGCCAGCAGTGAGGCAGGCTCTGGAAACACCATATATTTT
CDR3aa: CASSEAGSGNTIYF

v_gene: TRBV4-2
abundance: .
d_gene: .
j_gene: TRBJ2-2
CDR3nt: TGTGCCAGCAGCCACTCCGCCGGGGAGCTGTTTTTT
CDR3aa: CASSHSAGELFF

v_gene: TRBV18
abundance: .
d_gene: .
j_gene: TRBJ2-1
CDR3nt: TGTGCCAGCTCACCACAGCAGGGTGCCTCCTACAATGAGCAGTTCTTC
CDR3aa: CASSPQQGASYNEQFF

v_gene: TRBV19
abundance: .
d_gene: .
j_gene: TRBJ1-1
CDR3nt: TGTGCCAGTAGCCGCCAGGGTAGGACTGAAGCTTTCTTT
CDR3aa: CASSRQGRTEAFF

v_gene: TRBV24-1
abundance: .
d_gene: TRBD1
j_gene: TRBJ2-3
CDR3nt: TGTGCCACCAGTGATCCGTCGACAGGGGGCTCGCGAGATACGCAGTATTTT
CDR3aa: CATSDPSTGGSRDTQYF

v_gene: TRBV2
abundance: .
d_gene: .
j_gene: TRBJ1-1
CDR3nt: TGTGCCAGCAGCAGGGCGAACACTGAAGCTTTCTTT
CDR3aa: CASSRANTEAFF

v_gene: TRBV18
abundance: .
d_gene: TRBD1
j_gene: TRBJ1-4
CDR3nt: TGTGCCAGCTCCCGGGACAGCCTTAATGAAAAACTGTTTTTT
CDR3aa: CASSRDSLNEKLFF

v_gene: TRBV15
abundance: .
d_gene: .
j_gene: TRBJ2-1
CDR3nt: TGTGCCACCAGCATTACGGAAGTAGCTCAGTTCTTC
CDR3aa: CATSITEVAQFF

v_gene: TRBV6-2/TRBV6-3
abundance: .
d_gene: .
j_gene: TRBJ2-2
CDR3nt: TGTGCCAGCAGTCCGGGGGGCAGAGACACCGGGGAGCTGTTTTTT
CDR3aa: CASSPGGRDTGELFF

v_gene: TRBV29-1
abundance: .
d_gene: TRBD2
j_gene: TRBJ2-5
CDR3nt: TGCAGCGTTGTCGCGGGAGGTGAGACCCAGTACTTC
CDR3aa: CSVVAGGETQYF

v_gene: TRBV9
abundance: .
d_gene: TRBD2
j_gene: TRBJ2-7
CDR3nt: TGTGCCAGCAGCTCCCCGGGGGGGGAGGACGAGCAGTACTTC
CDR3aa: CASSSPGGEDEQYF

v_gene: TRBV9
abundance: .
d_gene: .
j_gene: TRBJ2-1
CDR3nt: TGTGCCAGCAGCGCCCGAGACCGGCAGGTGGATTACAATGAGCAGTTCTTC
CDR3aa: CASSARDRQVDYNEQFF

v_gene: TRBV7-8
abundance: .
d_gene: TRBD1
j_gene: TRBJ1-4
CDR3nt: TGTGCCAGCAGCTTAGGCGCAGGGACAGGGGTTGAAAAACTGTTTTTT
CDR3aa: CASSLGAGTGVEKLFF

v_gene: TRBV18
abundance: .
d_gene: .
j_gene: TRBJ2-1
CDR3nt: TGTGCCAGCTCACCAAATCGGGAAGACTACAATGAGCAGTTCTTC
CDR3aa: CASSPNREDYNEQFF

v_gene: TRBV6-4
abundance: few
d_gene: .
j_gene: TRBJ2-3
CDR3nt: TGTGCCAGCAGTGTCCGGGCAGGGTCAGATACGCAGTATTTT
CDR3aa: CASSVRAGSDTQYF

v_gene: TRBV2
abundance: .
d_gene: TRBD1
j_gene: TRBJ1-2
CDR3nt: TGTGCCAGCAGTGGGACAGGGGCTGGCTACACCTTC
CDR3aa: CASSGTGAGYTF

v_gene: TRBV24-1
abundance: once
d_gene: .
j_gene: TRBJ1-5
CDR3nt: TGTGCCACCAGTGATCCGGGACAAAACAATCAGCCCCAGCATTTT
CDR3aa: CATSDPGQNNQPQHF

v_gene: TRBV7-9
abundance: .
d_gene: .
j_gene: TRBJ2-3
CDR3nt: TGTGCCAGCAGCTTCGGACTGACCACAGATACGCAGTATTTT
CDR3aa: CASSFGLTTDTQYF

v_gene: TRBV6-5
abundance: .
d_gene: TRBD1
j_gene: TRBJ2-7
CDR3nt: TGTGCCAGCAGTTACTTGACCCGGACAGGGAACGAGCAGTACTTC
CDR3aa: CASSYLTRTGNEQYF

v_gene: TRBV5-4
abundance: .
d_gene: TRBD1
j_gene: TRBJ2-7
CDR3nt: TGTGCCAGCAGCTGGGACAGGGAGGAGCAGTACTTC
CDR3aa: CASSWDREEQYF

v_gene: TRBV9
abundance: .
d_gene: TRBD1
j_gene: TRBJ2-5
CDR3nt: TGTGCCAGCAGCGTGTCAGGGGGAGAGACCCAGTACTTC
CDR3aa: CASSVSGGETQYF

v_gene: TRBV7-8
abundance: .
d_gene: .
j_gene: TRBJ1-1
CDR3nt: TGTGCCAGCACCTTCGGGGGACGGACTGAAGCTTTCTTT
CDR3aa: CASTFGGRTEAFF

v_gene: TRBV5-4
abundance: .
d_gene: .
j_gene: TRBJ2-3
CDR3nt: TGTGCCAGCAGCCGGCAGGGGAACACAGATACGCAGTATTTT
CDR3aa: CASSRQGNTDTQYF

v_gene: TRBV11-2
abundance: .
d_gene: TRBD1
j_gene: TRBJ2-7
CDR3nt: TGTGCCAGCAGCCTCAAAGGGGGCCCCCACGAGCAGTACTTC
CDR3aa: CASSLKGGPHEQYF

v_gene: TRBV27
abundance: .
d_gene: .
j_gene: TRBJ1-5
CDR3nt: TGTGCCAGCAAACCCGGGACAAATCATAACAATCAGCCCCAGCATTTT
CDR3aa: CASKPGTNHNNQPQHF